What follows is one T cell receptor beta chain and its context. This sample is part of a study of cytomegalovirus exposure and HLA in healthy donors. The V gene's germline CDR1 is MNHNS and CDR2 SASEGT. CDR3 length: 13 residues. V lost 8 bases and J lost 3; bases outside the gene matches: 2. Primers for the PCR totalled 60 Vbeta and 13 Jbeta. Only in-frame clones appear in the TCRdb table, and some are missing; sequencing was by immunoSEQ multiplex PCR. The sample has roughly 54,000 clones, around 70% seen once. Source material: PBMCs. The chain joins TRBV6-1 to TRBJ1-5; TRBD1 matches 9 bases. This clonotype was obtained from a woman in her fifties or sixties in good health and CMV-seropositive. CDR3 amino acids: CASGTGFNQPQHF. The DNA for the CDR3 is TGTGCCAGCGGGACAGGGTTCAATCAGCCCCAGCATTTT.